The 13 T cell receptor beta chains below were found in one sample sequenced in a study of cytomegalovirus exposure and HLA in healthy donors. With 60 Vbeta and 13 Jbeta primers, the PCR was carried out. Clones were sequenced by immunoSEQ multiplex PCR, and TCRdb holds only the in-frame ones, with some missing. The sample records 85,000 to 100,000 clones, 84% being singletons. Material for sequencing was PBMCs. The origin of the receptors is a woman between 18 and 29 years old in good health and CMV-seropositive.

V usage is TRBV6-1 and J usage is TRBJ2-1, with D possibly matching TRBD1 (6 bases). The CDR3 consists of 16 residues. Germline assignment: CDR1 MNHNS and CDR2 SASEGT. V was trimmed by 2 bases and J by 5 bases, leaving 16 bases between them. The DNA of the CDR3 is TGTGCCAGCAGTGAATTTGGGGGCGGAACAAACAATGAGCAGTTCTTC. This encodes CASSEFGGGTNNEQFF.

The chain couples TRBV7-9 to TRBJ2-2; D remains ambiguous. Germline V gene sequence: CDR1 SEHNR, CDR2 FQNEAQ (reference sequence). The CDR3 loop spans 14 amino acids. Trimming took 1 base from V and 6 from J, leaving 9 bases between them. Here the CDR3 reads CASSLDAASGELFF. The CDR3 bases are TGTGCCAGCAGCTTAGACGCAGCGTCCGGGGAGCTGTTTTTT. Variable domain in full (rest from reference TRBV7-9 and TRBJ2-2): DTGVSQNPRHKITKRGQNVTFRCDPISEHNRLYWYRQTLGQGPEFLTYFQNEAQLEKSRLLSDRFSAERPKGSFSTLEIQRTEQGDSAMYLCASSLDAASGELFFGEGSRLTVL.

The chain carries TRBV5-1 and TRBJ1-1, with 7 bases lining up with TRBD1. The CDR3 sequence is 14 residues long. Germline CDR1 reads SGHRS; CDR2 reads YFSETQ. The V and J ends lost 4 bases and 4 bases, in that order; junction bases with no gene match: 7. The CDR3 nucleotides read TGCGCCAGCAGCAACAGGGGAAGGGTCACTGAAGCTTTCTTT. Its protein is CASSNRGRVTEAFF.

The CDR3 here is CASSHYADISNTEAFF. The CDR3 DNA reads as TGTGCCAGCAGCCATTACGCGGACATTTCGAACACTGAAGCTTTCTTT. This chain uses TRBV14 with TRBJ1-1; a possible D gene is TRBD1 (5 bases). CDR3 length equals 16 residues. Germline V gene lookup returns CDR1 SGHDN and CDR2 FVKESK. Trimming removed 3 bases at V and 1 base at J, with 15 bases between.

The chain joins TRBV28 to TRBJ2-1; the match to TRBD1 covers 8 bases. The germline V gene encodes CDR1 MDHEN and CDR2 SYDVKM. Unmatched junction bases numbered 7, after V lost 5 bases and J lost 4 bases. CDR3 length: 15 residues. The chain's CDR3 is CASSAGQVGYNEQFF. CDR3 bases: TGTGCCAGCAGTGCGGGACAGGTGGGGTACAATGAGCAGTTCTTC.

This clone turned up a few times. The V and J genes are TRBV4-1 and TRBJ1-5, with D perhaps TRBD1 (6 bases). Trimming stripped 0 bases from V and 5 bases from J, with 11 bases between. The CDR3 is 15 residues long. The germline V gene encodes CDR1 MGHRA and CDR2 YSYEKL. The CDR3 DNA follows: TGCGCCAGCAGCCAAGATCCCAGGGGCGATCAGCCCCAGCATTTT. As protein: CASSQDPRGDQPQHF.

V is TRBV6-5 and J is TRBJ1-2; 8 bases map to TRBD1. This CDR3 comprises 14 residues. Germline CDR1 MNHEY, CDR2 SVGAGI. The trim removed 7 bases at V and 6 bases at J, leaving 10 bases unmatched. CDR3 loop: CASTRTGSFDGYTF. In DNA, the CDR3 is TGTGCCAGCACCCGGACAGGGAGTTTTGATGGCTACACCTTC.

Here the CDR3 reads CASRKSGTGGETQYF. The CDR3 DNA sequence: TGTGCCAGCAGAAAATCCGGGACAGGGGGTGAGACCCAGTACTTC. The chain has TRBV27 and TRBJ2-5, with 11 bases aligning to TRBD1. The V gene's germline CDR1 is MNHEY and CDR2 SMNVEV (reference sequence). This CDR3 contains 15 residues. After removal of 6 bases from V and 5 bases from J, the junction contained 8 bases not matched to a gene.

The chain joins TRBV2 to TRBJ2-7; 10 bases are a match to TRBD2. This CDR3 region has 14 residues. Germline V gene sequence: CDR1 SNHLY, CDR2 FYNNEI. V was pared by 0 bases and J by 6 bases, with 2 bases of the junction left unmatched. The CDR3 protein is CASSEARTSGEQYF. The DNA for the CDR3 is TGTGCCAGCAGTGAAGCGCGGACTAGCGGCGAGCAGTACTTC.

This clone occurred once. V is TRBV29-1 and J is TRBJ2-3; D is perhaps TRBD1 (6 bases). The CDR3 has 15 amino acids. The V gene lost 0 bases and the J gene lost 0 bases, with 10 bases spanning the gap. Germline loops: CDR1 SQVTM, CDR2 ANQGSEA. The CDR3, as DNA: TGCAGCGTTGAAGACTTGGGGGCGAGCACAGATACGCAGTATTTT. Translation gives CSVEDLGASTDTQYF.

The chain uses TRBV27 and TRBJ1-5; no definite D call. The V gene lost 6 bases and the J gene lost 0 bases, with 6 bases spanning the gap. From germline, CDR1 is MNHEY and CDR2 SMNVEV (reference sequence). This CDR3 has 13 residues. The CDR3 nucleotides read TGTGCCAGCAGCAGGTTTAGCAATCAGCCCCAGCATTTT. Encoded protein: CASSRFSNQPQHF.

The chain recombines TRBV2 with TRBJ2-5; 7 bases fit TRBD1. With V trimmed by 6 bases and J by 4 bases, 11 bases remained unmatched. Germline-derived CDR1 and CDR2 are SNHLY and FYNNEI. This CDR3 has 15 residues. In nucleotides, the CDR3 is TGTGCCAGCAGGCGACAGGGTGCCATCCGAGAGACCCAGTACTTC. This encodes CASRRQGAIRETQYF.

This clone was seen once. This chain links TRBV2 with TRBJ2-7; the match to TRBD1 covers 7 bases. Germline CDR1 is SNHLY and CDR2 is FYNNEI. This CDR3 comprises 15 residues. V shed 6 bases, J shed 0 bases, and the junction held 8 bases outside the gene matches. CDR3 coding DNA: TGTGCCAGCAGAGAACCGGGACAGAGCTCCTACGAGCAGTACTTC. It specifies CASREPGQSSYEQYF.